Listed below are T cell receptor beta chains from one sample, sequenced in a study of CD8 T cells in ankylosing spondylitis. TCRdb reprocessed the 5' RACE reads with MiXCR, giving one entry per CDR3 protein. This sample has hundreds of thousands of distinct CDR3 sequences, with around 18% found just once. The sequencing sample was made of blood, either unsorted or a sorted T cell fraction (not recorded which). These TCRs come from a male donor with ankylosing spondylitis. The CDR3 runs from the conserved cysteine through the conserved F or W. The D gene is left open where the match is weak. The size field is filled for only some rows; it gives once, few, many or a size class.

d_gene,abundance,v_gene,j_gene,CDR3aa,CDR3nt
NA,NA,TRBV20-1,TRBJ1-2,CSARDFFANYGYTF,TGCAGTGCTAGAGATTTCTTCGCTAACTATGGCTACACCTTC
TRBD1,few,TRBV4-1,TRBJ1-6,CASSQEGQGASSPLHF,TGCGCCAGCAGCCAAGAGGGACAGGGGGCGAGCTCACCCCTCCACTTT
NA,few,TRBV27,TRBJ2-7,CASSYEASSYEQYF,TGTGCCAGCAGTTATGAGGCTAGCTCCTACGAGCAGTACTTC
NA,NA,TRBV5-6,TRBJ2-5,CASSPSTTLSTQETQYF,TGTGCCAGCAGCCCGTCGACTACCCTGAGTACACAAGAGACCCAGTACTTC
NA,NA,TRBV3-1,TRBJ1-5,CASSKRPGQGAQPQHF,TGTGCCAGCAGCAAACGACCCGGGCAAGGGGCTCAGCCCCAGCATTTT
TRBD2,NA,TRBV11-2,TRBJ2-1,CASSLGKGLEQFF,TGTGCCAGCAGCTTAGGGAAGGGACTAGAACAGTTCTTC
NA,NA,TRBV4-1,TRBJ2-1,CASSQDLDTYNEQFF,TGCGCCAGCAGCCAAGATCTGGACACATACAATGAGCAGTTCTTC
NA,few,TRBV4-1,TRBJ2-1,CASSRGGGDEQFF,TGCGCCAGCAGCCGTGGGGGAGGCGATGAGCAGTTCTTC
NA,many,TRBV29-1,TRBJ1-2,CSVDGRDYGYTF,TGCAGCGTCGACGGACGGGACTATGGCTACACCTTC
NA,many,TRBV29-1,TRBJ2-2,CSVVGANTGELFF,TGCAGCGTTGTGGGGGCGAACACCGGGGAGCTGTTTTTT
NA,NA,TRBV11-1,TRBJ2-7,CASSWGDSYEQYF,TGTGCCAGCAGCTGGGGGGACTCCTACGAGCAGTACTTC
NA,NA,TRBV28,TRBJ2-7,CASSLRGILYEQYF,TGTGCCAGCAGTCTTCGGGGGATTTTATACGAGCAGTACTTC
NA,few,TRBV20-1,TRBJ2-2,CSAREKGRGMNTGELFF,TGCAGTGCTAGAGAAAAAGGACGAGGAATGAACACCGGGGAGCTGTTTTTT
NA,NA,TRBV27,TRBJ2-7,CASSITGNIHEQYF,TGTGCCAGCAGTATAACAGGGAATATCCACGAGCAGTACTTC
NA,NA,TRBV3-1,TRBJ2-7,CASSQGWTEQYF,TGTGCCAGCAGCCAAGGATGGACCGAGCAGTACTTC
NA,NA,TRBV7-9,TRBJ2-2,CASTRGGAGMNTGELFF,TGTGCCAGCACCCGAGGAGGAGCAGGGATGAACACCGGGGAGCTGTTTTTT
TRBD2,few,TRBV5-1,TRBJ2-3,CASSLGLAGGVTDTQYF,TGCGCCAGCAGCCTGGGACTAGCGGGAGGAGTCACAGATACGCAGTATTTT
TRBD2,few,TRBV7-8,TRBJ2-1,CASSPASGGAGEQFF,TGTGCCAGCAGCCCTGCTAGCGGGGGGGCGGGTGAGCAGTTCTTC
NA,few,TRBV3-1,TRBJ1-2,CASSQVSSVYGYTF,TGTGCCAGCAGCCAAGTTTCGTCCGTCTATGGCTACACCTTC
NA,NA,TRBV4-1,TRBJ1-3,CASSQGGGIPLEMGNTIYF,TGCGCCAGCAGCCAAGGCGGAGGAATCCCCCTCGAAATGGGAAACACCATATATTTT
TRBD2,few,TRBV3-1,TRBJ2-1,CASSQDPSGRASSYNEQFF,TGTGCCAGCAGCCAAGACCCAAGCGGGAGGGCCAGCTCCTACAATGAGCAGTTCTTC
NA,few,TRBV7-9,TRBJ2-1,CASSPPPKSSYNEQFF,TGTGCCAGCAGCCCCCCCCCTAAGAGCTCCTACAATGAGCAGTTCTTC
NA,NA,TRBV29-1,TRBJ1-1,CSVEADLNTEAFF,TGCAGCGTTGAGGCGGATCTGAACACTGAAGCTTTCTTT
TRBD1,few,TRBV9,TRBJ1-4,CASSGTGGENEKLFF,TGTGCCAGCAGCGGGACAGGGGGAGAAAATGAAAAACTGTTTTTT
TRBD2,few,TRBV20-1,TRBJ2-1,CSSTSGYNEQFF,TGCAGTTCGACTAGCGGTTACAATGAGCAGTTCTTC
NA,few,TRBV13,TRBJ2-5,CASSLNGEETQYF,TGTGCCAGCAGCTTAAACGGGGAAGAGACCCAGTACTTC
NA,few,TRBV4-2,TRBJ2-1,CASSQVGDNEQFF,TGTGCCAGCAGCCAAGTAGGGGACAATGAGCAGTTCTTC
TRBD2,few,TRBV19,TRBJ2-1,CASSIGGGGPGEQFF,TGTGCCAGTAGTATAGGGGGGGGAGGGCCTGGTGAGCAGTTCTTC
TRBD2,few,TRBV7-3,TRBJ2-2,CASSLNVLAGGSGELFF,TGTGCCAGCAGCTTAAACGTCCTAGCGGGAGGTTCCGGGGAGCTGTTTTTT
TRBD1,few,TRBV7-6,TRBJ1-2,CASSPFGQDYYGYTF,TGTGCCAGCAGCCCATTCGGACAGGACTACTATGGCTACACCTTC
TRBD1,NA,TRBV24-1,TRBJ1-1,CATRDRGAHTEAFF,TGTGCCACAAGGGACAGGGGGGCGCACACTGAAGCTTTCTTT
TRBD1,NA,TRBV12-3/TRBV12-4,TRBJ2-2,CASVSRGLPGELFF,TGTGCCAGCGTTTCCAGGGGGCTTCCCGGGGAGCTGTTTTTT
NA,NA,TRBV7-9,TRBJ2-2,CASSAGRTGELFF,TGTGCCAGCAGCGCGGGCCGAACCGGGGAGCTGTTTTTT
TRBD1,many,TRBV7-8,TRBJ2-1,CASSLMTGGEQFF,TGTGCCAGCAGCTTAATGACAGGGGGTGAGCAGTTCTTC
NA,NA,TRBV9,TRBJ2-7,CASSVEGDNSYEQYF,TGTGCCAGCAGCGTAGAAGGGGATAACTCCTACGAGCAGTACTTC
TRBD2,few,TRBV7-2,TRBJ2-7,CASSLGLAGGNEQYF,TGTGCCAGCAGCCTGGGACTAGCGGGGGGGAACGAGCAGTACTTC
TRBD1,many,TRBV7-8,TRBJ1-5,CASRGPNQPQHF,TGTGCCAGTAGGGGGCCCAATCAGCCCCAGCATTTT